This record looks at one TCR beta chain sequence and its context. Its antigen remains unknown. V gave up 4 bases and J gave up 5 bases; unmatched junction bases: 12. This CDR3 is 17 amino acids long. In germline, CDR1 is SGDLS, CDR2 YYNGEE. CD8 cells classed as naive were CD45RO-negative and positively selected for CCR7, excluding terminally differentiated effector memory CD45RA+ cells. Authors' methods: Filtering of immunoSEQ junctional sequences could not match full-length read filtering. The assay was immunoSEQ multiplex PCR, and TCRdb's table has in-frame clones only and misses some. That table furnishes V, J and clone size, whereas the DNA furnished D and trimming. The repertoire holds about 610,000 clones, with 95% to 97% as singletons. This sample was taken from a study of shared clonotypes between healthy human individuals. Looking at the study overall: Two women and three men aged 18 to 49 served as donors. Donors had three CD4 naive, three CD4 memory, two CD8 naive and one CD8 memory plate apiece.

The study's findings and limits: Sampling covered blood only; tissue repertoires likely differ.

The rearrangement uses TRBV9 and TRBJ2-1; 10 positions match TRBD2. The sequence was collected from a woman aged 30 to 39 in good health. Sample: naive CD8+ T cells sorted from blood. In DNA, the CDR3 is TGTGCCAGCAGCCCTAAAATCCTAGCGGGGGTAAACAATGAGCAGTTCTTC. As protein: CASSPKILAGVNNEQFF.